This T cell receptor beta chain was recorded in a study of TIL therapy for anti-PD-1-resistant metastatic lung cancer. Whole-study context: By whole-exome sequencing, median non-synonymous tumor mutation burden was roughly 1.6 mutations per megabase.

Study results and caveats: Infused TIL clonotypes partially replaced the baseline blood repertoire, then decayed over months.

To note about this clone: Its antigen is not identified.

The libraries were made with immunoSEQ v3. The method was immunoSEQ multiplex PCR; TCRdb's version includes in-frame clones alone and lacks a portion of them. The sample contains around 30,000 clones, 74% of which appear only once. The sample's time point: pre-treatment sample, taken before nivolumab and TIL therapy. Enrollment ran from October 2017 to January 2020. The V gene end was trimmed by 0 bases and the J gene end by 6 bases; junction bases not matched to a gene: 5. The CDR3 spans 15 residues. CDR1 GTSNPN and CDR2 SVGIG come from the germline V gene (reference sequence). This sequence originates from a woman aged 25-80 years with non-small cell lung cancer. The chain has TRBV30 and TRBJ2-2, with 9 bases that match TRBD2. The sequencing used blood, collected at baseline. CDR3 coding DNA: TGTGCCTGGAGTGTCGGTCTAGCGGGACCCGGGGAGCTGTTTTTT. This encodes CAWSVGLAGPGELFF.